Listed here are 21 T cell receptor beta chains from one sample, sequenced in a study of shared clonotypes between healthy human individuals. Profiled with immunoSEQ multiplex PCR; TCRdb holds only in-frame clones, not every one. The table has about 2 million clones, approximately 94% seen once; the top ten hold more than 0.95%. Terminally differentiated effector memory CD45RA+ cells were excluded by CCR7 positive selection of CD45RO-negative cells. Sequencing used naive CD8+ T cells sorted from blood. All receptors come from a man aged 18 to 35 in good health.

The V gene is TRBV4-3, the J gene TRBJ1-6; a weak D match, TRBD1 (5 bases). The CDR3 loop spans 13 amino acids. CDR1 and CDR2 (germline): LGHNA, YSLEER. V lost 1 base, J lost 9 bases, and 7 bases lay in between. The CDR3 loop reads CASSQARGSPLHF. DNA of the CDR3: TGCGCCAGCAGCCAAGCTAGGGGTTCACCCCTCCACTTT.

This clone has just a few counts. The V gene is TRBV6-5, the J gene TRBJ1-6; D may be TRBD1 (5 bases). The CDR3 sequence is 14 residues long. CDR1 is MNHEY and CDR2 is SVGAGI in the germline V gene. V was trimmed by 3 bases and J by 9 bases, leaving 12 bases between them. The CDR3 DNA is TGTGCCAGCAGTTATGGACAACCACCTTCACCCCTCCACTTT. Encoded protein: CASSYGQPPSPLHF.

The chain joins TRBV6-4 to TRBJ1-5; possible D gene TRBD1, 6 bases. V dropped 1 base and J dropped 9 bases, with 13 bases sitting between them. This CDR3 is 14 amino acids long. The V gene's germline CDR1 is MRHNA and CDR2 SNTAGT. CDR3 loop: CASSDWGGSRPQHF. The CDR3 coding sequence is TGTGCCAGCAGTGACTGGGGGGGCTCCCGGCCCCAGCATTTT.

This chain connects TRBV7-8 to TRBJ2-1, with 12 bases that match TRBD2. The J segment lost 5 bases and the V segment lost 3 bases, leaving 11 bases of the junction unmatched. Germline V CDR1 and CDR2: SGHVS, FQNEAQ. This CDR3 spans 18 amino acids. This chain's CDR3 is CASSFRQALAGGNNEQFF. The DNA for the CDR3 is TGTGCCAGCAGCTTTAGACAAGCCCTAGCGGGGGGGAACAATGAGCAGTTCTTC. Combining the CDR3 with reference TRBV7-8 and TRBJ2-1 gives the whole variable domain GAGVSQSPRYKVAKRGQDVALRCDPISGHVSLFWYQQALGQGPEFLTYFQNEAQLDKSGLPSDRFFAERPEGSVSTLKIQRTQQEDSAVYLCASSFRQALAGGNNEQFFGPGTRLTVL.

This chain uses TRBV7-9 with TRBJ2-2; possibly TRBD2 for D (6 bases). The CDR3 spans 16 residues. Germline V gene sequence: CDR1 SEHNR, CDR2 FQNEAQ (reference sequence). The germline V and J ends were trimmed by 5 bases and 5 bases, with 18 bases remaining between them. The CDR3 bases are TGTGCCAGCAGCAGTTACGCCGGGACTTATACCGGGGAGCTGTTTTTT. This codes for CASSSYAGTYTGELFF.

The chain recombines TRBV2 with TRBJ2-5, with 10 bases fitting TRBD2. The J segment lost 0 bases and the V segment lost 9 bases, leaving 4 bases of the junction unmatched. Germline CDR1 reads SNHLY; CDR2 reads FYNNEI. This CDR3 comprises 14 residues. The CDR3 reads CASLLAGYQETQYF. Written as DNA, the CDR3 is TGTGCCAGTTTACTAGCGGGGTACCAAGAGACCCAGTACTTC.

In the case of this clone: One junction end disagrees with the germline gene, perhaps due to a read error. Other DNA sequences of this sample code for an identical CDR3. The J gene is TRBJ2-5, the V gene TRBV7-7, with D tentatively TRBD1 or TRBD2 (6 bases each). CDR1 and CDR2 (germline): SSHAT, FNYEAQ (reference sequence). The CDR3 consists of 13 residues. CDR3 DNA sequence: TGTGCTAGCAGCTTAGAGGGGGGAGAGACCCAGTACTTC. Protein product: CASSLEGGETQYF.

The gene calls are TRBV28 and TRBJ2-1; TRBD2 matches at 9 bases. The V segment lost 3 bases and the J segment 6 bases; nucleotides outside the gene matches: 12. Germline CDR1 and CDR2: MDHEN and SYDVKM. The CDR3 totals 17 residues. The CDR3: CASSFPLAGESANEQFF. CDR3 DNA sequence: TGTGCCAGCAGTTTCCCTTTAGCGGGAGAGTCGGCCAATGAGCAGTTCTTC.

The V and J genes are TRBV6-1 and TRBJ1-1; no definite D call. From germline, CDR1 is MNHNS and CDR2 SASEGT. Trimming took 6 bases from V and 2 from J, leaving 13 bases between them. The CDR3 covers 14 residues. CDR3 sequence: CASSLVRLNTEAFF. In DNA form, the CDR3 reads TGTGCCAGCAGCCTTGTCAGGCTAAACACTGAAGCTTTCTTT.

The CDR3: CASSLVGTGPYEQYF. The CDR3 nucleotides read TGTGCCAGCAGCTTGGTCGGGACAGGGCCCTACGAGCAGTACTTC. V usage is TRBV5-6 and J usage is TRBJ2-7; the match to TRBD1 covers 9 bases. The CDR3 length is 15 residues. The germline V gene encodes CDR1 SGHDT and CDR2 YYEEEE. Trimming cost V 0 bases and J 2 bases; bases outside gene matches: 3.

The chain carries TRBV28 and TRBJ1-2; 7 bases fit TRBD1. Germline V gene data show CDR1 as MDHEN and CDR2 as SYDVKM. After removal of 4 bases from V and 4 bases from J, the junction contained 12 bases not matched to a gene. The CDR3 is 16 residues long. CDR3 in DNA: TGTGCCAGCAGTTCCCCCCCGTCCGGGACAGTCTATGGCTACACCTTC. Protein: CASSSPPSGTVYGYTF.

J is TRBJ1-1 and V is TRBV12-5; no clear D gene. V was shortened by 3 bases and J by 11 bases, with 13 bases between the two germline ends. Per the germline V gene, CDR1 is LGHNT and CDR2 is FRNRAP. This CDR3 is built from 12 residues. For the CDR3, the DNA is TGTGCTAGTGGTTTTGGTCCCCGGCGCGCTTTCTTT. Amino acid sequence: CASGFGPRRAFF. Based on the CDR3 plus reference TRBV12-5 and TRBJ1-1, the full variable domain is DARVTQTPRHKVTEMGQEVTMRCQPILGHNTVFWYRQTMMQGLELLAYFRNRAPLDDSGMPKDRFSAEMPDATLATLKIQPSEPRDSAVYFCASGFGPRRAFFGQGTRLTVV.

This chain joins TRBV7-2 and TRBJ2-7, with 9 bases matching TRBD2. The CDR3 totals 15 residues. CDR1 and CDR2 (germline): SGHTA, FQGNSA. V lost 4 bases and J lost 0; bases outside the gene matches: 4. The CDR3 protein is CASSWSSGSSYEQYF. DNA of the CDR3: TGTGCCAGCAGCTGGAGTAGCGGGAGCTCCTACGAGCAGTACTTC.

As to this clone: Other DNA sequences in this sample translate to the same CDR3. CDR3 region: CASGPGGGELFF. The CDR3 DNA sequence: TGTGCTAGTGGCCCGGGAGGCGGGGAGCTGTTTTTT. The J gene is TRBJ2-2, the V gene TRBV12-5; 7 bases are a match to TRBD2. The germline V gene has CDR1 LGHNT and CDR2 FRNRAP. Trimming removed 6 bases from V and 7 bases from J; junction bases left unmatched: 2. The CDR3 runs to 12 residues.

The gene calls are TRBV29-1 and TRBJ1-1, with a tentative D call TRBD1 (5 bases). Trimming took 7 bases from V and 7 from J, leaving 10 bases between them. CDR1 is SQVTM and CDR2 is ANQGSEA in the germline V gene. This CDR3 contains 10 residues. CDR3 bases: TGCAGCGCCGGGACCCTTGAAGCTTTCTTT. It translates to CSAGTLEAFF.

The chain uses TRBV5-4 and TRBJ1-6; 8 nucleotides match TRBD1. V trimming: 0 bases; J trimming: 10 bases; junction bases outside the gene matches: 12. CDR1 SGHNT and CDR2 YYREEE come from the germline V gene (reference sequence). This CDR3 spans 17 amino acids. The CDR3 sequence is CASSLVFWDRKGSPLHF. The CDR3 DNA sequence: TGTGCCAGCAGCTTGGTCTTCTGGGACAGGAAGGGGTCACCCCTCCACTTT.

The V gene is TRBV6-5, the J gene TRBJ2-7; 7 positions agree with TRBD1. Germline assignment: CDR1 MNHEY and CDR2 SVGAGI. CDR3 length: 14 residues. V gave up 6 bases and J gave up 6 bases; unmatched junction bases: 11. Written as DNA, the CDR3 is TGTGCCAGCAGGCCGATACCGACAGGGCGCGAGCAGTACTTC. Translation: CASRPIPTGREQYF.

J is TRBJ2-1 and V is TRBV4-3; 9 bases are a match to TRBD1. This CDR3 has 15 residues. Germline assignment: CDR1 LGHNA and CDR2 YSLEER. After removal of 0 bases from V and 3 bases from J, the junction contained 0 bases not matched to a gene. Written as DNA, the CDR3 is TGCGCCAGCAGCCAAGAGACAGGGGGCTACAATGAGCAGTTCTTC. Amino acids: CASSQETGGYNEQFF.

This chain connects TRBV11-2 to TRBJ2-4; a weak D match, TRBD2 (7 bases). The germline gives CDR1 SGHAT, CDR2 FQNNGV. The CDR3 covers 15 residues. Trimming took off 3 bases at V and 11 bases at J, with 20 bases between the two ends. CDR3 sequence (DNA): TGTGCCAGCAGCTTTACTACCCCGGGCGGGGGCCTTCAGTACTTC. Its translation: CASSFTTPGGGLQYF. Drawing the rest from reference TRBV11-2 and TRBJ2-4, the complete variable domain is EAGVAQSPRYKIIEKRQSVAFWCNPISGHATLYWYQQILGQGPKLLIQFQNNGVVDDSQLPKDRFSAERLKGVDSTLKIQPAKLEDSAVYLCASSFTTPGGGLQYFGAGTRLSVL.

The chain recombines TRBV6-5 with TRBJ1-2, with D perhaps matching TRBD1 (6 bases). Trimming stripped 4 bases from V and 8 bases from J, with 11 bases between. The CDR3 sequence is 12 residues long. In germline, CDR1 is MNHEY, CDR2 SVGAGI. This chain's CDR3 is CASSWDNWGYTF. CDR3 DNA sequence: TGTGCCAGCAGTTGGGACAACTGGGGCTACACCTTC.

The chain has TRBV2 and TRBJ1-2, with D hard to call. The CDR3 extends over 17 amino acids. Germline CDR1 and CDR2: SNHLY and FYNNEI. V was cut by 8 bases and J by 7 bases, with 29 bases left in between. The DNA for the CDR3 is TGTGCCAGCCCTATTAGCCCGCCTGAACATTATTGGAGTGGCTACACCTTC. Translated: CASPISPPEHYWSGYTF. The full variable domain, with the rest looked up from reference TRBV2 and TRBJ1-2, is EPEVTQTPSHQVTQMGQEVILRCVPISNHLYFYWYRQILGQKVEFLVSFYNNEISEKSEIFDDQFSVERPDGSNFTLKIRSTKLEDSAMYFCASPISPPEHYWSGYTFGSGTRLTVV.